A selection of T cell receptor beta chains follows, all from one sample in a study of T cell responses to AZD1222 COVID-19 vaccine. The protocol was immunoSEQ multiplex PCR, while the TCRdb copy is restricted to in-frame clones and leaves out a portion. The sample has 130,000 or so clones; about 89% are singletons. The input for sequencing was peripheral blood, taken on day 0 of AZD1222 vaccination. Every receptor here comes from an adult in good health. Each CDR3 is given with its conserved first and last residue. The D gene is left open where the match is weak. For some rows the clone size is stated as once, few or many, or as a class when expanded; others skip it.

NA	TRBJ1-1	NA	12	TRBV11-2	TGTGCCAGCAGCTTAGGGGACACTGAAGCTTTCTTT	CASSLGDTEAFF
NA	TRBJ2-1	once	14	TRBV9	TGTGCCAGCAGCACGAGCGGAACCTACAATGAGCAGTTCTTC	CASSTSGTYNEQFF
NA	TRBJ2-1	NA	15	TRBV29-1	TGCAGCGTTACGCCCCACAAAGCACTAGTAGATGAGCAGTTCTTC	CSVTPHKALVDEQFF
NA	TRBJ2-1	NA	14	TRBV24-1	TGTGCCACCACCCCACCGACAGGCTACAATGAGCAGTTCTTC	CATTPPTGYNEQFF
TRBD1	TRBJ2-3	NA	13	TRBV30	TGTGCCTGGGTGGACAGGTTCACAGATACGCAGTATTTT	CAWVDRFTDTQYF
NA	TRBJ1-1	once	15	TRBV6-5	TGTGCCAGCAGTTACTCGAGAGGGTTTGTCACTGAAGCTTTCTTT	CASSYSRGFVTEAFF
NA	TRBJ2-2	few	15	TRBV5-6	TGTGCCAGCAGCCCGGTGGGGCGGGACACCGGGGAGCTGTTTTTT	CASSPVGRDTGELFF
NA	TRBJ1-5	NA	14	TRBV12-5	TGTGCTAGTGGCCGGGACACCCGAAATCAGCCCCAGCATTTT	CASGRDTRNQPQHF
NA	TRBJ1-3	NA	16	TRBV21-1	TGTGCCAGCAGCAATGGGGAGGGGTATGCTGGAAACACCATATATTTT	CASSNGEGYAGNTIYF
NA	TRBJ2-7	NA	12	TRBV6-2/TRBV6-3	TGTGCCAGCAGTTATGCGTCGTACGAGCAGTACTTC	CASSYASYEQYF
TRBD1	TRBJ1-2	NA	16	TRBV3-1/TRBV3-2	TGTGCCAGCAGCCGAGACATAACAGGGGGAGTCTATGGCTACACCTTC	CASSRDITGGVYGYTF
NA	TRBJ1-2	NA	15	TRBV7-9	TGTGCCAGCAGCTTGTCAAGCACGATCCACTATGGCTACACCTTC	CASSLSSTIHYGYTF
NA	TRBJ1-2	NA	19	TRBV7-9	TGTGCCAGCAGCCCGATTATGAAGGACCCGGGACCATATTTTGATGGCTACACCTTC	CASSPIMKDPGPYFDGYTF
NA	TRBJ1-6	NA	13	TRBV27	TGTGCCAGCACCCTTGGCCGGTCTTCACCCCTCCACTTT	CASTLGRSSPLHF
NA	TRBJ1-4	NA	16	TRBV19	TGTGCCAGTATTCCCACCGGGGGGCCTCGACCTGAAAAACTGTTTTTT	CASIPTGGPRPEKLFF
TRBD1	TRBJ1-2	NA	16	TRBV2	TGTGCCAGCAGTGAAGATGGTCGGGGACAGGGGGATGGCTACACCTTC	CASSEDGRGQGDGYTF
NA	TRBJ2-3	once	13	TRBV7-2	TGTGCCAGCAGTAAGGACCGCACAGATACGCAGTATTTT	CASSKDRTDTQYF
NA	TRBJ1-3	NA	13	TRBV19	TGTGCCAGTAGTACCCCCTGGGGAAACACCATATATTTT	CASSTPWGNTIYF
NA	TRBJ2-1	NA	15	TRBV27	TGTGCCAGCAGTTTATCGTCCGGCTCCTACAATGAGCAGTTCTTC	CASSLSSGSYNEQFF
NA	TRBJ1-2	NA	11	TRBV18	TGTGCCAGCACCCAAGGTCTGGGCTACACCTTC	CASTQGLGYTF
NA	TRBJ1-1	NA	15	TRBV19	TGTGCCAGTAGTGCTGAGTGGGCTAGGAACACTGAAGCTTTCTTT	CASSAEWARNTEAFF
TRBD1	TRBJ2-3	once	15	TRBV5-4	TGTGCCAGCAGGAAATCCGGGACAGCGACAGATACGCAGTATTTT	CASRKSGTATDTQYF
NA	TRBJ2-1	NA	15	TRBV28	TGTGCCAGCAGTTTACGAGGCGGCAGCATTTTGGAGCAGTTCTTC	CASSLRGGSILEQFF
TRBD1	TRBJ1-5	NA	14	TRBV28	TGTGCCAGCAGTTTATCCGACAGGGATCAGCCCCAGCATTTT	CASSLSDRDQPQHF
TRBD2	TRBJ2-1	NA	17	TRBV3-1/TRBV3-2	TGTGCCAGCAGCCCCCCCAGACTAGCGGGAGCGGGCAATGAGCAGTTCTTC	CASSPPRLAGAGNEQFF
NA	TRBJ1-6	NA	11	TRBV12-3/TRBV12-4	TGTGCCAGCAGTCGTAATTCACCCCTCCACTTT	CASSRNSPLHF
NA	TRBJ2-7	NA	13	TRBV7-8	TGTGCCAGCAGCCAGTCTCGAGGGCGCGAGCAGTACTTC	CASSQSRGREQYF
TRBD1	TRBJ1-1	NA	14	TRBV7-8	TGTGCCAGCAGCATAACAGGGGAGGTCACTGAAGCTTTCTTT	CASSITGEVTEAFF
TRBD1	TRBJ2-7	NA	15	TRBV5-1	TGCGCCAGCAGTTCCCTAGGGGACAGGGCCTACGAGCAGTACTTC	CASSSLGDRAYEQYF